These 30 T cell receptor beta chains originate from one sample sequenced in a study of CD8+ T cells in alopecia areata. The treatment here: oral pan-JAK inhibitor, 5-10 mg twice daily. The sequencing template was cDNA reverse transcribed from extracted RNA. The repertoire was sequenced with immunoSEQ multiplex PCR; TCRdb's copy has only in-frame clones and lacks some. In the table there are 150,000 or so clones, 50% to 75% of which are singletons. The sample consisted of CD4+ T cells sorted from blood, taken at approximately week 60, from a patient treated with tofacitinib. Receptor source: a human donor with alopecia areata.

The genes are TRBV29-1 and TRBJ2-7; D assignment may be TRBD1 or TRBD2 (5 bases each). V was shortened by 7 bases and J by 7 bases, with 20 bases between the two germline ends. Germline values: CDR1 SQVTM, CDR2 ANQGSEA. CDR3 length: 13 amino acids. CDR3 residues: CSAKGTYAGEQYF. Written as DNA, the CDR3 is TGCAGCGCCAAGGGGACGTACGCAGGGGAGCAGTACTTC.

The rearrangement joins TRBV13 to TRBJ2-2; D remains ambiguous. The CDR3 sequence is 12 residues long. Germline V gene lookup returns CDR1 PRHDT and CDR2 FYEKMQ (reference sequence). V lost 2 bases and J lost 8, with 6 bases in between. CDR3 in DNA: TGTGCCAGCAGCTTAAGTTTGGGGGAGCTGTTTTTT. Translation gives CASSLSLGELFF.

The genes are TRBV29-1 and TRBJ1-1; D is undetermined. The CDR3 runs to 15 residues. V lost 3 bases and J 2 bases, leaving 16 bases between the germline ends. Germline V gene data show CDR1 as SQVTM and CDR2 as ANQGSEA. Here the CDR3 DNA reads TGCAGCGTTGATCGGCATTTGGCAGCCAACACTGAAGCTTTCTTT. Its protein is CSVDRHLAANTEAFF. Together with reference TRBV29-1 and TRBJ1-1, the CDR3 gives the full variable domain: SAVISQKPSRDICQRGTSLTIQCQVDSQVTMMFWYRQQPGQSLTLIATANQGSEATYESGFVIDKFPISRPNLTFSTLTVSNMSPEDSSIYLCSVDRHLAANTEAFFGQGTRLTVV.

This clone turned up a few times. The chain combines TRBV5-1 with TRBJ2-3, with TRBD2 matching over 8 bases. The CDR3 has 13 residues. V shed 9 bases, J shed 2 bases, and the junction held 5 bases outside the gene matches. CDR1 SGHRS and CDR2 YFSETQ come from the germline V gene. Here the CDR3 DNA reads TGCGCCACCGCGGGGGGCCTCACAGATACGCAGTATTTT. Its translation: CATAGGLTDTQYF. Filled out from reference TRBV5-1 and TRBJ2-3, the complete variable domain reads KAGVTQTPRYLIKTRGQQVTLSCSPISGHRSVSWYQQTPGQGLQFLFEYFSETQRNKGNFPGRFSGRQFSNSRSEMNVSTLELGDSALYLCATAGGLTDTQYFGPGTRLTVL.

The chain uses TRBV11-2 and TRBJ1-5; weak D call: TRBD1 (6 bases). This CDR3 is built from 15 residues. The germline V gene has CDR1 SGHAT and CDR2 FQNNGV. Trimming stripped 0 bases from V and 7 bases from J, with 13 bases between. CDR3 DNA sequence: TGTGCCAGCAGCTTAGACCTAGGGGGAGGACAGCCCCAGCATTTT. This gives the protein CASSLDLGGGQPQHF.

The chain combines TRBV27 with TRBJ2-1; D ambiguous. This CDR3 contains 15 residues. Looked up from germline, CDR1 is MNHEY and CDR2 is SMNVEV (reference sequence). V was trimmed by 6 bases and J by 7 bases, leaving 19 bases between them. As DNA, the CDR3 is TGTGCCAGCAGGAGCTTGGTGGCGTTAGGGAATGAGCAGTTCTTC. Protein sequence: CASRSLVALGNEQFF.

The chain combines TRBV5-4 with TRBJ2-3; TRBD2 matches 8 bases. This CDR3 contains 16 residues. CDR1 and CDR2 from the germline V gene are SGHNT and YYREEE (reference sequence). The V and J ends lost 2 bases and 2 bases, in that order; junction bases with no gene match: 7. The CDR3 nucleotides read TGTGCCAGCAGCTTCTATGCTAGCGGGCTCACAGATACGCAGTATTTT. Translating gives CASSFYASGLTDTQYF.

This clone was seen once. The chain is built from TRBV9 and TRBJ2-5; unclear D gene. Germline lookup yields CDR1 SGDLS and CDR2 YYNGEE. The V and J ends lost 3 bases and 4 bases respectively, with 16 bases between them. The CDR3 extends over 15 amino acids. This chain's CDR3 is CASSAPESERETQYF. The CDR3, as DNA: TGTGCCAGCAGCGCCCCTGAATCGGAGCGAGAGACCCAGTACTTC.

This chain joins TRBV14 and TRBJ1-1; no clear D gene. Germline lookup yields CDR1 SGHDN and CDR2 FVKESK. V dropped 4 bases and J dropped 1 base, with 7 bases sitting between them. The CDR3 is 13 amino acids. CDR3 sequence: CASSRYRNTEAFF. Written as DNA, the CDR3 is TGTGCCAGCAGCCGTTACAGGAACACTGAAGCTTTCTTT. The full variable domain, in which reference TRBV14 and TRBJ1-1 provide the parts outside the CDR3, is EAGVTQFPSHSVIEKGQTVTLRCDPISGHDNLYWYRRVMGKEIKFLLHFVKESKQDESGMPNNRFLAERTGGTYSTLKVQPAELEDSGVYFCASSRYRNTEAFFGQGTRLTVV.

The genes are TRBV2 and TRBJ2-7; 7 bases are a match to TRBD1. This CDR3 contains 14 residues. Germline lookup yields CDR1 SNHLY and CDR2 FYNNEI. V lost 4 bases, J lost 0 bases, and 3 bases stayed unmatched. CDR3 DNA: TGTGCCAGCAGTGGACAGGGACGCTCCTACGAGCAGTACTTC. This encodes CASSGQGRSYEQYF.

The CDR3 nucleotides are TGTGCCAGCAGTGAACCGGGACAGGGGATGGAGACCCAGTACTTC. Its translation is CASSEPGQGMETQYF. The chain has TRBV6-1 and TRBJ2-5, with 10 bases identical to TRBD1. V gave up 2 bases and J gave up 5 bases; unmatched junction bases: 5. Germline V gene lookup returns CDR1 MNHNS and CDR2 SASEGT. This CDR3 is 15 amino acids long.

V usage is TRBV10-2 and J usage is TRBJ1-1, with a tentative D call TRBD1 (5 bases). The length of the CDR3 is 15 residues. V was shortened by 4 bases and J by 0 bases, with 12 bases between the two germline ends. Germline V gives CDR1 WSHSY, CDR2 SAAADI. The CDR3 DNA reads as TGCGCCAGCAGTGCGCAGGGCTTGGTGAACACTGAAGCTTTCTTT. Amino acids: CASSAQGLVNTEAFF.

This chain uses TRBV10-3 with TRBJ2-1; D might be TRBD2 (6 bases). The CDR3 extends over 14 amino acids. Deletions cut 4 bases from V and 5 bases from J, with 12 bases between. CDR1 is ENHRY and CDR2 is SYGVKD in the germline V gene. This chain's CDR3 is CAISVGTGDNEQFF. CDR3 DNA: TGTGCCATCAGTGTTGGAACGGGAGACAATGAGCAGTTCTTC.

This chain joins TRBV30 and TRBJ1-6, with 8 positions matching TRBD1. Germline CDR1 reads GTSNPN; CDR2 reads SVGIG (reference sequence). The CDR3 extends over 15 amino acids. The trim removed 1 base at V and 12 bases at J, leaving 11 bases unmatched. CDR3 coding DNA: TGTGCCTGGAGTGGCCTGACAGGGGCAGGAGGACCCCTCCACTTT. Protein product: CAWSGLTGAGGPLHF.

This clone was recorded only once. V is TRBV15 and J is TRBJ2-2, with D tentatively TRBD2 (5 bases). There are 13 residues in the CDR3. Trimming removed 7 bases at V and 11 bases at J, with 17 bases between. In germline, CDR1 is LNHNV, CDR2 YYDKDF (reference sequence). The CDR3 loop is CATTHLRGVELFF. The CDR3 DNA follows: TGTGCCACCACCCACCTTCGGGGAGTCGAGCTGTTTTTT.

This clone turned up a few times. V is TRBV5-1 and J is TRBJ1-1; 7 bases agree with TRBD1. V lost 3 bases, J lost 0 bases, and 8 bases stayed unmatched. This CDR3 spans 16 amino acids. The V gene's germline CDR1 is SGHRS and CDR2 YFSETQ. In DNA form, the CDR3 reads TGCGCCAGCAGCTCTAGGTCCGGGACAGTGAACACTGAAGCTTTCTTT. This codes for CASSSRSGTVNTEAFF.

This sequence joins TRBV4-1 and TRBJ2-5, with TRBD2 matching 8 bases. CDR1 MGHRA and CDR2 YSYEKL come from the germline V gene. The CDR3 loop spans 17 amino acids. With V trimmed by 0 bases and J by 4 bases, 10 bases remained unmatched. The CDR3 coding sequence is TGCGCCAGCAGCCAAGATTTAGCGGGGAGGGGAGGAGAGACCCAGTACTTC. As protein: CASSQDLAGRGGETQYF.

J is TRBJ2-2 and V is TRBV4-1; 15 nucleotides match TRBD2. With 2 bases clipped from V and 1 base from J, the junction kept 2 bases outside the gene matches. The CDR3 contains 18 residues. Looked up from germline, CDR1 is MGHRA and CDR2 is YSYEKL. CDR3 bases: TGCGCCAGCAGCCAAAAGGGACTAGCGGGGGGGAACACCGGGGAGCTGTTTTTT. Translated, it gives CASSQKGLAGGNTGELFF.

The chain is built from TRBV29-1 and TRBJ1-3, with no clear D. Per germline, CDR1 SQVTM and CDR2 ANQGSEA. CDR3 length: 13 amino acids. Trimming took off 2 bases at V and 0 bases at J, with 5 bases between the two ends. CDR3: CSVEHNSGNTIYF. The CDR3 DNA follows: TGCAGCGTTGAACACAACTCTGGAAACACCATATATTTT.

This sequence joins TRBV30 and TRBJ2-7; TRBD1 aligns across 7 bases. CDR1 and CDR2 (germline): GTSNPN, SVGIG (reference sequence). Trimming removed 4 bases from V and 3 bases from J; junction bases left unmatched: 9. The CDR3 runs 14 residues. CDR3 loop: CAWTSQTGHYEQYF. The CDR3 bases are TGTGCCTGGACCTCCCAGACAGGGCACTACGAGCAGTACTTC.

This clone was observed a few times. V gene TRBV5-1 combines with J gene TRBJ2-1; D tentatively fits TRBD1 or TRBD2 (5 bases each). Germline V gives CDR1 SGHRS, CDR2 YFSETQ. This CDR3 comprises 15 residues. Trimming took off 4 bases at V and 6 bases at J, with 17 bases between the two ends. The CDR3, as DNA: TGCGCCAGCAGCCCCGGGACCCCAAGGGGCAATGAGCAGTTCTTC. It specifies CASSPGTPRGNEQFF.

This clone showed up just a few times. For the CDR3, the DNA is TGTGCCAGCAGCTTAGCGGGGGGAGCTACCAAAAACATTCAGTACTTC. Its protein is CASSLAGGATKNIQYF. This chain connects TRBV7-2 to TRBJ2-4; tentatively, D is TRBD2 (6 bases). V was cut by 0 bases and J by 2 bases, with 11 bases left in between. CDR3 length: 16 residues. Looked up from germline, CDR1 is SGHTA and CDR2 is FQGNSA.

This clone was seen only a few times. The rearrangement joins TRBV29-1 to TRBJ1-3; possibly TRBD1 for D (5 bases). The germline gives CDR1 SQVTM, CDR2 ANQGSEA. V lost 8 bases and J 11 bases, leaving 25 bases between the germline ends. The CDR3 runs 14 residues. Here the CDR3 reads CSYVQGTDRAPIYF. CDR3 DNA: TGCAGCTATGTCCAAGGCACAGACAGAGCGCCCATATATTTT.

CDR3 bases: TGCAGCGTTCGGGTGGAGGGCTACACCTTC. It yields the protein CSVRVEGYTF. The rearrangement joins TRBV29-1 to TRBJ1-2; D not resolved. The CDR3 totals 10 residues. The germline V and J ends were trimmed by 5 bases and 8 bases, with 9 bases remaining between them. Germline V gene data show CDR1 as SQVTM and CDR2 as ANQGSEA. The variable domain in full, completed from reference TRBV29-1 and TRBJ1-2, reads SAVISQKPSRDICQRGTSLTIQCQVDSQVTMMFWYRQQPGQSLTLIATANQGSEATYESGFVIDKFPISRPNLTFSTLTVSNMSPEDSSIYLCSVRVEGYTFGSGTRLTVV.

The V and J genes are TRBV19 and TRBJ1-1; D possibly corresponds to TRBD1 (6 bases). The germline V gene encodes CDR1 LNHDA and CDR2 SQIVND (reference sequence). V was shortened by 3 bases and J by 10 bases, with 18 bases between the two germline ends. The CDR3 covers 14 residues. CDR3 protein: CASSIFPGGAGAFF. CDR3 bases: TGTGCCAGTAGTATCTTTCCGGGGGGCGCCGGAGCTTTCTTT.

The chain uses TRBV14 and TRBJ2-2; D remains ambiguous. This CDR3 comprises 15 residues. CDR1 is SGHDN, CDR2 FVKESK, per germline. V was clipped by 0 bases and J by 1 base, with 6 bases between them. The CDR3 loop reads CASSQELGNTGELFF. The CDR3 DNA follows: TGTGCCAGCAGCCAAGAGTTAGGGAACACCGGGGAGCTGTTTTTT. Looking up the rest from reference TRBV14 and TRBJ2-2 gives the full variable domain: EAGVTQFPSHSVIEKGQTVTLRCDPISGHDNLYWYRRVMGKEIKFLLHFVKESKQDESGMPNNRFLAERTGGTYSTLKVQPAELEDSGVYFCASSQELGNTGELFFGEGSRLTVL.

The chain has TRBV29-1 and TRBJ2-3; D might be TRBD2 (5 bases). The CDR3 consists of 18 residues. CDR1 is SQVTM, CDR2 ANQGSEA, per germline. With 0 bases removed from V and 1 base from J, the gap between germline ends came to 20 bases. DNA for the CDR3: TGCAGCGTTGAAGAGGGCAAAGGAGGAGGTTTGGGCACAGATACGCAGTATTTT. This sequence encodes CSVEEGKGGGLGTDTQYF.

This clone was recorded a few times. The rearrangement joins TRBV2 to TRBJ1-6, with 8 bases that match TRBD1. Per germline, CDR1 SNHLY and CDR2 FYNNEI. J gave up 9 bases and V 4 bases, and 11 bases lay outside the gene matches. The CDR3 is made up of 16 amino acids. CDR3 residues: CASSGGQAGVSSPLHF. Written as DNA, the CDR3 is TGTGCCAGCAGTGGGGGACAGGCGGGAGTTAGTTCACCCCTCCACTTT.

The V and J genes are TRBV29-1 and TRBJ2-7; possibly TRBD1 for D (6 bases). This CDR3 comprises 15 residues. The V gene's germline CDR1 is SQVTM and CDR2 ANQGSEA. Trimming took 4 bases from V and 6 from J, leaving 22 bases between them. Here the CDR3 reads CSVGEQGVASSEQYF. CDR3 bases: TGCAGCGTTGGGGAACAGGGAGTTGCATCTTCCGAGCAGTACTTC.

The V gene is TRBV29-1, the J gene TRBJ2-5, with 8 bases lining up with TRBD1. The CDR3 contains 13 residues. Trimming cost V 3 bases and J 4 bases; bases outside gene matches: 4. Germline V CDR1 and CDR2: SQVTM, ANQGSEA. The DNA for the CDR3 is TGCAGCGTTGATCAGGGGGCGCGAGAGACCCAGTACTTC. Protein: CSVDQGARETQYF.